The clone carrying this TCR beta chain was detected ten times or more. Its antigen is currently unknown. This sample was taken from a study of identical twins. Study-wide findings and caveats: Analyses of zero insertions could be partly confounded by invariant MAIT and iNKT cells. Beta clonotypes that were abundant in cord blood contained fewer insertions, a pattern absent from memory repertoires.

The CDR3 contains 13 residues. Losses at the gene ends were 6 bases for V and 6 bases for J; bases not matched to a gene: 5. MiXCR was run by TCRdb on the 5' RACE reads, yielding one entry per CDR3 protein. The sample lists 510,000 or so distinct CDR3 sequences, around 15% occurring once. In addition, the sample was reused for a study of yellow fever vaccine responses in identical twins.

Sample: CD4+ T cells sorted from blood. The V call is TRBV12-3 or TRBV12-4, the J call TRBJ2-7; 10 bases are a match to TRBD1. This receptor was obtained from a woman between 18 and 29 years old in good health. CDR3 protein: CASRRTGGGEQYF. The CDR3, as DNA: TGTGCCAGCAGACGGACAGGGGGAGGCGAGCAGTACTTC.